The 26 T cell receptor beta chains below come from one sample, sequenced in a study of T cell repertoires in cytomegalovirus infection. One entry per CDR3 protein results from TCRdb running MiXCR on the reads. The profile covers about 400,000 distinct CDR3 sequences, with around a sixth appearing a single time and approximately 10% taken by the ten largest. Sample: PBMCs. These receptors came from a human donor in good health (CMV status not recorded). Some clones in this sample may be carry-over from other donors' samples.

Many counts were recorded for this clonotype. This chain connects TRBV12-3 or TRBV12-4 to TRBJ2-5; D is ambiguous. The CDR3 spans 14 residues. V was pared by 3 bases and J by 4 bases, with 12 bases between. DNA of the CDR3: TGTGCCAGCAGTTTCCCTAGTGGGCTAGAGACCCAGTACTTC. This encodes CASSFPSGLETQYF.

A few counts support this clonotype. This rearrangement joins TRBV10-3 to TRBJ1-5; 7 positions match TRBD1. The ends lost 2 bases at V and 3 bases at J; junction bases unmatched: 4. The germline V gene encodes CDR1 ENHRY and CDR2 SYGVKD. This CDR3 contains 15 residues. CDR3 sequence (DNA): TGTGCCATCAGTGAGACTGGGACAGACAATCAGCCCCAGCATTTT. Translation gives CAISETGTDNQPQHF.

This clonotype was counted many times. The chain uses TRBV7-6 and TRBJ2-7, with D possibly matching TRBD2 (6 bases). This CDR3 comprises 13 residues. The V gene's germline CDR1 is SGHVS and CDR2 FNYEAQ. V shed 4 bases and J shed 7 bases, with 14 bases lying between them. The CDR3 region has the DNA TGTGCCAGCAGCTCCTCGGAGGGGCGGGAGCAGTACTTC. Translating gives CASSSSEGREQYF.

This clonotype was observed a few times. J is TRBJ2-7 and V is TRBV30; D might be TRBD2 (7 bases). The CDR3 totals 15 residues. CDR1 is GTSNPN, CDR2 SVGIG, per germline (reference sequence). V lost 5 bases to trimming and J lost 0 bases, with 17 bases between them. This CDR3 reads CAWSVGGPTSYEQYF. Here the CDR3 DNA reads TGTGCCTGGTCCGTCGGGGGGCCGACCTCCTACGAGCAGTACTTC.

In its sample, this clonotype was seen a few times. The CDR3 sequence: CASTMDRAGNEKLFF. CDR3 DNA sequence: TGTGCCAGCACCATGGACAGGGCGGGAAATGAAAAACTGTTTTTT. J is TRBJ1-4 and V is TRBV12-3 or TRBV12-4, with 8 nucleotides matching TRBD1. The CDR3 runs to 15 residues. J gave up 5 bases and V 7 bases, and 9 bases lay outside the gene matches.

This clonotype was observed a handful of times. This chain connects TRBV20-1 to TRBJ2-5; perhaps D is TRBD1 or TRBD2 (6 bases each). Per germline, CDR1 DFQATT and CDR2 SNEGSKA (reference sequence). V was pared by 6 bases and J by 5 bases, with 19 bases between. The CDR3 runs 14 residues. The CDR3 loop is CSAPFTLGGETQYF. The CDR3 region has the DNA TGCAGTGCCCCCTTTACACTGGGGGGCGAGACCCAGTACTTC.

The chain has TRBV11-2 and TRBJ2-3, with D possibly being TRBD2 (6 bases). Germline CDR1 SGHAT, CDR2 FQNNGV. CDR3 length: 13 amino acids. Trimming took off 5 bases at V and 7 bases at J, with 13 bases between the two ends. Here the CDR3 reads CASSPGTAYTQYF. The DNA of the CDR3 is TGTGCCAGCAGCCCGGGGACTGCATATACGCAGTATTTT. Together with reference TRBV11-2 and TRBJ2-3, the CDR3 gives the full variable domain: EAGVAQSPRYKIIEKRQSVAFWCNPISGHATLYWYQQILGQGPKLLIQFQNNGVVDDSQLPKDRFSAERLKGVDSTLKIQPAKLEDSAVYLCASSPGTAYTQYFGPGTRLTVL.

This clonotype occurred many times. This chain uses TRBV7-8 with TRBJ2-5; 8 bases fit TRBD2. This CDR3 is 16 amino acids long. The germline gives CDR1 SGHVS, CDR2 FQNEAQ. V gave up 1 base and J gave up 5 bases; unmatched junction bases: 9. CDR3 in amino acids: CASSLGYGRAGETQYF. The CDR3 nucleotides read TGTGCCAGCAGCTTAGGATACGGGAGGGCCGGGGAGACCCAGTACTTC.

CDR3 sequence: CASAGLRGPSTNEKLFF. CDR3 bases: TGTGCCAGCGCTGGATTGCGGGGGCCGTCAACTAATGAAAAACTGTTTTTT. The chain combines TRBV2 with TRBJ1-4; maybe TRBD1 (6 bases). The CDR3 runs 17 residues. CDR1 and CDR2 (germline): SNHLY, FYNNEI. Trimming pared 8 bases from V and 0 bases from J, leaving 19 bases between.

This clonotype is medium-sized. The chain couples TRBV7-2 to TRBJ2-3; D might be TRBD1 or TRBD2, each matching 6 bases. CDR1 is SGHTA and CDR2 is FQGNSA in the germline V gene. V shed 9 bases and J shed 5 bases, with 15 bases lying between them. The CDR3 is 13 amino acids. CDR3 region: CARGAGSVDTQYF. The CDR3 nucleotides read TGTGCCAGGGGGGCGGGATCGGTAGATACGCAGTATTTT. The full variable domain, its missing parts supplied by reference TRBV7-2 and TRBJ2-3, is GAGVSQSPSNKVTEKGKDVELRCDPISGHTALYWYRQSLGQGLEFLIYFQGNSAPDKSGLPSDRFSAERTGGSVSTLTIQRTQQEDSAVYLCARGAGSVDTQYFGPGTRLTVL.

This clonotype was found once. The chain has TRBV5-6 and TRBJ1-2; D is uncertain. Trimming cost V 4 bases and J 7 bases, with 20 bases left between them. Per germline, CDR1 SGHDT and CDR2 YYEEEE. The CDR3 contains 15 residues. CDR3 DNA sequence: TGTGCCAGCAGCCCAGCCTTCCCAACCGGACGTGGCTACACCTTC. Translated, it gives CASSPAFPTGRGYTF.

The genes are TRBV12-3 or TRBV12-4 and TRBJ1-5, with D maybe TRBD1 (6 bases). Trimming removed 6 bases at V and 6 bases at J, with 18 bases between. The CDR3 sequence is 15 residues long. CDR3 sequence reads: CASSLTGVSSQPQHF. The DNA for the CDR3 is TGTGCCAGCAGCCTGACAGGAGTAAGCTCTCAGCCCCAGCATTTT.

This clonotype was observed many times. The chain has TRBV12-3 or TRBV12-4 and TRBJ1-1; D gene uncertain. The CDR3 has 16 amino acids. Trimming removed 6 bases at V and 4 bases at J, with 21 bases between. The CDR3 DNA reads TGTGCCAGCAGCCCCTCGCGCATGCCCTTGGGCACTGAAGCTTTCTTT. Translating it yields CASSPSRMPLGTEAFF.

This clonotype was seen at least ten times. V gene TRBV7-2 combines with J gene TRBJ1-2; D ambiguous. Trimming pared 6 bases from V and 6 bases from J, leaving 14 bases between. Germline loops: CDR1 SGHTA, CDR2 FQGNSA. CDR3 length: 13 amino acids. The CDR3, as DNA: TGTGCCAGCAGTCTTTCCAGTTTGAATGGCTACACCTTC. Translation gives CASSLSSLNGYTF.

This clonotype was counted only a few times. The V call is TRBV7-2, the J call TRBJ2-1; the match to TRBD2 covers 7 bases. Germline CDR1 and CDR2: SGHTA and FQGNSA. The CDR3 totals 15 residues. Trimming cost V 0 bases and J 7 bases; bases outside gene matches: 6. CDR3 sequence: CASSLAREWKNEQFF. CDR3 DNA: TGTGCCAGCAGCTTAGCGCGGGAGTGGAAGAATGAGCAGTTCTTC. Filled out from reference TRBV7-2 and TRBJ2-1, the complete variable domain reads GAGVSQSPSNKVTEKGKDVELRCDPISGHTALYWYRQSLGQGLEFLIYFQGNSAPDKSGLPSDRFSAERTGGSVSTLTIQRTQQEDSAVYLCASSLAREWKNEQFFGPGTRLTVL.

The chain employs TRBV18 and TRBJ1-3; D not certain. Trimming took 3 bases from V and 0 from J, leaving 12 bases between them. Looked up from germline, CDR1 is KGHSH and CDR2 is LQKENI. The CDR3 contains 16 residues. The CDR3 sequence: CASSPETPDSGNTIYF. The CDR3 DNA reads TGTGCCAGCTCACCGGAGACTCCTGACTCTGGAAACACCATATATTTT.

This clonotype was counted a single time. J is TRBJ2-1 and V is TRBV19; 11 bases match TRBD2. CDR1 and CDR2 from the germline V gene are LNHDA and SQIVND (reference sequence). V lost 1 base, J lost 4 bases, and 9 bases stayed unmatched. The CDR3 consists of 18 residues. CDR3 amino acids: CASSIAVASGGIYNEQFF. DNA of the CDR3: TGTGCCAGTAGTATAGCTGTGGCTAGCGGGGGGATTTACAATGAGCAGTTCTTC.

The chain is built from TRBV5-1 and TRBJ2-5; 7 nucleotides line up with TRBD1. This CDR3 is built from 14 residues. Germline V CDR1 and CDR2: SGHRS, YFSETQ. Trimming cost V 4 bases and J 5 bases; bases outside gene matches: 8. This chain's CDR3 is CASSPTPTGETQYF. CDR3 sequence (DNA): TGCGCCAGCAGCCCAACTCCGACAGGGGAGACCCAGTACTTC.

This clonotype was counted a few times. V usage is TRBV24-1 and J usage is TRBJ2-3; 8 nucleotides agree with TRBD1. Germline values: CDR1 KGHDR, CDR2 SFDVKD. The CDR3 runs to 16 residues. V was pared by 5 bases and J by 2 bases, with 8 bases of the junction left unmatched. The CDR3 here is CATSASGQGPTDTQYF. The CDR3 DNA reads as TGTGCCACCAGTGCCTCAGGACAGGGACCCACAGATACGCAGTATTTT.

This clonotype was found many times. V usage is TRBV7-7 and J usage is TRBJ2-7, with 8 bases aligning to TRBD1. CDR1 is SSHAT, CDR2 FNYEAQ, per germline (reference sequence). After removal of 5 bases from V and 7 bases from J, the junction contained 4 bases not matched to a gene. The CDR3 loop spans 12 amino acids. The CDR3 sequence: CASSAGGREQYF. Written as DNA, the CDR3 is TGTGCCAGCAGCGCAGGGGGCCGGGAGCAGTACTTC.

This clonotype has only a few counts. The rearrangement joins TRBV11-1 to TRBJ1-1; D unclear. Germline-derived CDR1 and CDR2 are SGHAT and FQDESV (reference sequence). V lost 3 bases, J lost 0 bases, and 8 bases lay in between. The CDR3 loop spans 14 amino acids. The CDR3 DNA sequence: TGTGCCAGCAGCTTGGACTTCATGAACACTGAAGCTTTCTTT. Protein: CASSLDFMNTEAFF. The entire variable domain, with the rest obtained from reference TRBV11-1 and TRBJ1-1, is as follows: EAEVAQSPRYKITEKSQAVAFWCDPISGHATLYWYRQILGQGPELLVQFQDESVVDDSQLPKDRFSAERLKGVDSTLKIQPAELGDSAMYLCASSLDFMNTEAFFGQGTRLTVV.

The rearrangement links TRBV19 to TRBJ2-1, with 13 bases fitting TRBD2. The CDR3 contains 14 residues. Per germline, CDR1 LNHDA and CDR2 SQIVND (reference sequence). Trimming removed 8 bases from V and 9 bases from J; junction bases left unmatched: 7. CDR3 region: CASDRLAGGGEQFF. The DNA for the CDR3 is TGTGCCAGTGATCGACTAGCGGGAGGTGGTGAGCAGTTCTTC.

This rearrangement joins TRBV12-5 to TRBJ2-2, with unresolved D. The germline V gene encodes CDR1 LGHNT and CDR2 FRNRAP. The CDR3 totals 16 residues. With 0 bases removed from V and 7 bases from J, the gap between germline ends came to 15 bases. The CDR3: CASGLVTYSRGGELFF. DNA of the CDR3: TGTGCTAGTGGTTTGGTAACTTATAGCCGTGGCGGGGAGCTGTTTTTT.

The chain employs TRBV6-1 and TRBJ2-3, with D possibly being TRBD1 or TRBD2 (6 bases each). The CDR3 runs 13 residues. V lost 4 bases, J lost 6 bases, and 11 bases lay in between. Germline CDR1 reads MNHNS; CDR2 reads SASEGT. The DNA for the CDR3 is TGTGCCAGCAGTGGGGGGGCCTGGGATACGCAGTATTTT. The encoded protein is CASSGGAWDTQYF.

This chain uses TRBV6-5 with TRBJ1-5, with D possibly matching TRBD1 (6 bases). V dropped 4 bases and J dropped 4 bases, with 8 bases sitting between them. CDR1 is MNHEY, CDR2 SVGAGI, per germline. The CDR3 has 13 amino acids. The CDR3 nucleotides read TGTGCCAGCAGTTCGGGGGCAAATCAGCCCCAGCATTTT. This gives the protein CASSSGANQPQHF.

This clonotype appeared many times. The CDR3 nucleotides are TGTGCCAGCAGCTTACTAACGTACACTGAAGCTTTCTTT. Translated, it gives CASSLLTYTEAFF. The chain recombines TRBV7-2 with TRBJ1-1; D ambiguous. The CDR3 is 13 amino acids. Trimming took 2 bases from V and 3 from J, leaving 7 bases between them. Germline V CDR1 and CDR2: SGHTA, FQGNSA.